This TCR beta chain originates from a study of OX40 agonist ivuxolimab in advanced cancers. Study-level points and caveats: At 0.1 to 3.0 mg/kg, CD4+ and CD8+ blood T cells expanded clonally by week 6.

Germline V gene data show CDR1 as MNHEY and CDR2 as SMNVEV (reference sequence). Trimming removed 3 bases from V and 1 base from J; junction bases left unmatched: 8. This CDR3 spans 16 amino acids. Patients were ineligible given autoimmune disease history or systemic immunosuppression. The study sampled blood at baseline, cycle 4 day 1, and cycle 7 day 1. Here immunoSEQ multiplex PCR was the method, and the copy in TCRdb shows in-frame clones only, minus some. This table holds more than 45,000 clones, approximately 83% found once. This clone appeared a few times. Its antigen remains unidentified. The receptor was derived from an adult with an advanced solid tumor such as melanoma, head and neck, liver or kidney cancer. Here the sequenced sample was CD4+ or CD8+ T cells sorted from blood, taken in a trial of the OX40 agonist ivuxolimab. V and J are TRBV27 and TRBJ2-5, with 7 bases identical to TRBD2. CDR3 loop: CASSFSAPSGQETQYF. CDR3 coding DNA: TGTGCCAGCAGTTTCTCCGCTCCTAGCGGCCAAGAGACCCAGTACTTC.